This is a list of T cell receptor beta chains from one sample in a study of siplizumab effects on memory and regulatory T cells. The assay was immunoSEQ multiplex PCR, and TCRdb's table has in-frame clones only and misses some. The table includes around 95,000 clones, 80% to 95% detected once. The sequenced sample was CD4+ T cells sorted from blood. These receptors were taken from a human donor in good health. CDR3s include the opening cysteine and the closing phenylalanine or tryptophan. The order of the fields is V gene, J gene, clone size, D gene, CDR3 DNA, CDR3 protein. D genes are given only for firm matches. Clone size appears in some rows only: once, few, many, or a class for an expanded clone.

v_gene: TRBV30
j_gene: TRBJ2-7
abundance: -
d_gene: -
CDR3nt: TGTGCCTGGAGTGGACCAGCTGGGGCCTCCTACGGGCAGTACTTC
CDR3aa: CAWSGPAGASYGQYF

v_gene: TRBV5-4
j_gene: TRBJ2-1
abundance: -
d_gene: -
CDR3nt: TGTGCCAGCAGCCCCTTTACAGGGTCCTACAATGAGCAGTTCTTC
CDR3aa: CASSPFTGSYNEQFF

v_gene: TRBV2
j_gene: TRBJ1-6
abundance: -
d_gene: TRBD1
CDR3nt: TGTGCCAGCAGGGGACAGGGGAGCTCCTATAATTCACCCCTCCACTTT
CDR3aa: CASRGQGSSYNSPLHF

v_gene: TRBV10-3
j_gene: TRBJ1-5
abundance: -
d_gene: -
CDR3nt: TGTGCCATCAGCCGCGGGGGGCGCGGACAGCCCCAGCATTTT
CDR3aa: CAISRGGRGQPQHF

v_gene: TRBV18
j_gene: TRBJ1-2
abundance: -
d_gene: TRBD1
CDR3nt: TGTGCCAGCTCACCGACAGGGGCCGGGGGTTATAGCTATGGCTACACCTTC
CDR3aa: CASSPTGAGGYSYGYTF

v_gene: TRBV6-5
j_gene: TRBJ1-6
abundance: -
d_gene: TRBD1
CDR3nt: TGTGCCACCCGGGACAGTAACAATTCACCCCTCCACTTT
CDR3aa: CATRDSNNSPLHF

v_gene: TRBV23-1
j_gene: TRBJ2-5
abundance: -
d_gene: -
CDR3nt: TGCGCCAGCAGTCGACCCCCCCAGAGTTTGGTGGAGACCCAGTACTTC
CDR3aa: CASSRPPQSLVETQYF

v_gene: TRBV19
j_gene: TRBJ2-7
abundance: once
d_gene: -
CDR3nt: TGTGCCAGTACCCCCAGTTTCGGGGCGAGCTCCTACGAGCAGTACTTC
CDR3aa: CASTPSFGASSYEQYF

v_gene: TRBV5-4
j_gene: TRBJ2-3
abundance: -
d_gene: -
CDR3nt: TGTGCCAGCAGCCCCGGGACTCTGGGAGGCACAGATACGCAGTATTTT
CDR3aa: CASSPGTLGGTDTQYF

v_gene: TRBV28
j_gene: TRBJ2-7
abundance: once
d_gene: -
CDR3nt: TGTGCCAGCAGCCCACAGGGCCGACCCCCCTACGAGCAGTACTTC
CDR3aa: CASSPQGRPPYEQYF

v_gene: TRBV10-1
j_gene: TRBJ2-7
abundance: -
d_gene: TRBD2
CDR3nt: TGCGCCAGCAGTGCCAGCGGGGGCTCCTACGAGCAGTACTTC
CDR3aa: CASSASGGSYEQYF

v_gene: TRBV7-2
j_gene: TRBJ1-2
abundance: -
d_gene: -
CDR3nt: TGTGCCAGCAGCTTTGGGCCGGCTGCCAACTACACCTTC
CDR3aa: CASSFGPAANYTF

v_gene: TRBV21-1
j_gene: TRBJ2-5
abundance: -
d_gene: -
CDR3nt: TGTGCCAGCAGCAAACAAAGAACCGGGACTAGACGGGCAGGGACCCAGTACTTC
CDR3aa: CASSKQRTGTRRAGTQYF

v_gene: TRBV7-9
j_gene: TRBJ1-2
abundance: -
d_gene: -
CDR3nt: TGTGCCAGCAGCTTAAGCCAGGGACCGTATGGCTACACCTTC
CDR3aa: CASSLSQGPYGYTF

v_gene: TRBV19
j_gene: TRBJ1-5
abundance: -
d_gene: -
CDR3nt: TGTGCCAGTAGGTCAACAGGAGGGGATAGCAATCAGCCCCAGCATTTT
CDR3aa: CASRSTGGDSNQPQHF

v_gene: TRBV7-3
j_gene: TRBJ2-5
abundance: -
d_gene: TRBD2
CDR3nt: TGTGCCAGCAGCTTATGGGAGGGAGAGACCCAGTACTTC
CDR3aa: CASSLWEGETQYF

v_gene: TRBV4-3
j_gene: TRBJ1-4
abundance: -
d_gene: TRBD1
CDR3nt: TGCGCCAGCAGCACCCTGACAGGGGCGGGAGAAAAACTGTTTTTT
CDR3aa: CASSTLTGAGEKLFF

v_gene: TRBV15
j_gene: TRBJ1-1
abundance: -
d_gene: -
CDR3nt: TGTGCCACCGGAAAACAGTTAAAAACTGAAGCTTTCTTT
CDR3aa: CATGKQLKTEAFF

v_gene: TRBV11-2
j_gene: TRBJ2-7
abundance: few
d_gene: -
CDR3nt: TGTGCTTCAGAGGGGGGGACGTACGAGCAGTACTTC
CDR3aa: CASEGGTYEQYF

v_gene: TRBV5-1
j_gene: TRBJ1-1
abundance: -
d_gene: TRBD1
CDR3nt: TGCGCCAGCAGCTTGGCCGGGACAGGGGGGAACACTGAAGCTTTCTTT
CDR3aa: CASSLAGTGGNTEAFF

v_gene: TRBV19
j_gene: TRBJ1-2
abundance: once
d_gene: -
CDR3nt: TGTGCCAGTACGGACAGCCCTCTTATCTATGGCTACACCTTC
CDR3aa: CASTDSPLIYGYTF

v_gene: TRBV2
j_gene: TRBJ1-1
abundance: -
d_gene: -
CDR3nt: TGTGCCAGCCTTGGGCTGACCCAAACTGAAGCTTTCTTT
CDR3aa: CASLGLTQTEAFF

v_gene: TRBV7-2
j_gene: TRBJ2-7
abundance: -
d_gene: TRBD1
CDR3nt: TGTGCCAGCAGCTTGGGTACAGGGGGACAGTACGAGCAGTACTTC
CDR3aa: CASSLGTGGQYEQYF

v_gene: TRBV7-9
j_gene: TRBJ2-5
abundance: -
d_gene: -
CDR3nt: TGTGCCAGCAGCCCGGACGGTAAAGAGACCCAGTACTTC
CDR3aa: CASSPDGKETQYF

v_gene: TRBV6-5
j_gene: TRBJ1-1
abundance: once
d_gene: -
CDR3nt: TGTGCCAGCAGTTATAATGGAGGCACTGAAGCTTTCTTT
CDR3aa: CASSYNGGTEAFF

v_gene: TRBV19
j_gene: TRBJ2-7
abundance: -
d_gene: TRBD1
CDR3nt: TGTGCCAGTAGCAGGACAGGGGGCATAAGCTACGAGCAGTACTTC
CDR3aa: CASSRTGGISYEQYF

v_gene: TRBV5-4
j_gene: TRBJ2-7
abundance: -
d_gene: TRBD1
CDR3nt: TGTGCCAGCAGCTTGGTTTGGACAGGGCCTCACGAGCAGTACTTC
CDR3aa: CASSLVWTGPHEQYF

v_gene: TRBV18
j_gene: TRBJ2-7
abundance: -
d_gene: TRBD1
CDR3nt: TGTGCCAGCTCACCACCAGCGACAGGGAACTACGAGCAGTACTTC
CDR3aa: CASSPPATGNYEQYF

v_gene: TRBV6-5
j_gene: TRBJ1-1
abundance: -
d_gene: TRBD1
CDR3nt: TGTGCCAGCAGGCCGACAGGGAGAGGGAACACTGAAGCTTTCTTT
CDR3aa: CASRPTGRGNTEAFF

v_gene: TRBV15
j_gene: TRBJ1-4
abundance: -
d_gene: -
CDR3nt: TGTGCCACCAGCCCTCTGGGGGAGGCTGAAAAACTGTTTTTT
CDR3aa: CATSPLGEAEKLFF

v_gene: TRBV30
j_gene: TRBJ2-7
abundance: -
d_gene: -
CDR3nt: TGTGCCTGGAGTGTAGGGCAGTGGAGCTCCTACGAGCAGTACTTC
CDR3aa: CAWSVGQWSSYEQYF

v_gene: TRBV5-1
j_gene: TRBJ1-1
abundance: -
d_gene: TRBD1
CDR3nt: TGCGCCAGCAGCTTGGGGACTAGACAGGGGGTGAACACTGAAGCTTTCTTT
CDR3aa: CASSLGTRQGVNTEAFF

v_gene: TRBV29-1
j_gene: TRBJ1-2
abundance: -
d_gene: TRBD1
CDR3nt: TGCAGCGTTGAAGATGCCGACAGGGATGGCTACACCTTC
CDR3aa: CSVEDADRDGYTF

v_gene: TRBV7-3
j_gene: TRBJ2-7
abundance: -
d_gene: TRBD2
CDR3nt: TGTGCCAGCAGCGCGACTAGCGGGGATAACTACGAGCAGTACTTC
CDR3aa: CASSATSGDNYEQYF

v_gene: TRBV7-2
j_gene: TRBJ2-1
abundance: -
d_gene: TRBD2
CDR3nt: TGTGCCAGCAGCCCCGGCGGGCGGGGGGTCTACAATGAGCAGTTCTTC
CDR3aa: CASSPGGRGVYNEQFF

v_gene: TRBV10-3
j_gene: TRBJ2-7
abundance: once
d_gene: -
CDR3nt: TGTGCCATCAGTAACCCCTACGAGCAGTACTTC
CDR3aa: CAISNPYEQYF

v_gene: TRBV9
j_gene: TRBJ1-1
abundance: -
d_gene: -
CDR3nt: TGTGCCAGCAGCGTAGGATGGGGTGGGGACACTGAAGCTTTCTTT
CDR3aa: CASSVGWGGDTEAFF

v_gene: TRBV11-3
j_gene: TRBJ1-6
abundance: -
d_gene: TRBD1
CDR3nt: TGTGCCAGCAGCCGGGGGGACAGCAATTCACCCCTCCACTTT
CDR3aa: CASSRGDSNSPLHF

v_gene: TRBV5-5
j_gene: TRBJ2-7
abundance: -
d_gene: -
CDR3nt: TGTGCCAGCAGTCCGACAGCGGATGGCCGGGCCGAGCAGTACTTC
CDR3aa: CASSPTADGRAEQYF

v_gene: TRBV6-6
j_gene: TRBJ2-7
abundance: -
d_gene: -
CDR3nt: TGTGCCAGCCGAAGGGGGGACGAGCAGTACTTC
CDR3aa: CASRRGDEQYF

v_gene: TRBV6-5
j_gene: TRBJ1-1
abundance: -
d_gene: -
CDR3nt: TGTGCCAGCAGTTCCGGCTGGACAGCGAACACTGAAGCTTTCTTT
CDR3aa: CASSSGWTANTEAFF

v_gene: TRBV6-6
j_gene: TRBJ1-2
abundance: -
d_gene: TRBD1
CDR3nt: TGTGCCAGCAGCTCGGGACAGCCTAACTATGGCTACACCTTC
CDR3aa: CASSSGQPNYGYTF

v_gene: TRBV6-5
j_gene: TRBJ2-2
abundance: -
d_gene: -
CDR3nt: TGTGCCAGCAGTTACTGGGGAACGAACACCGGGGAGCTGTTTTTT
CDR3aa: CASSYWGTNTGELFF

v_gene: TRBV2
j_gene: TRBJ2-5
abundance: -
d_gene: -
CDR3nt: TGTGCCAGCAGTTCAACTAGAGAAGAGACCCAGTACTTC
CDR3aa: CASSSTREETQYF

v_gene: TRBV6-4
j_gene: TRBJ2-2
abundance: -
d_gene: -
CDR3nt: TGTGCCAGCAGTGACCGGGGCATCGGGGAGCTGTTTTTT
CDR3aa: CASSDRGIGELFF

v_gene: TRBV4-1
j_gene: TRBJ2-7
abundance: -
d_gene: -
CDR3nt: TGCGCCAGCAGCCACCAGGGTCTAAGGGACTACGAGCAGTACTTC
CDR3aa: CASSHQGLRDYEQYF

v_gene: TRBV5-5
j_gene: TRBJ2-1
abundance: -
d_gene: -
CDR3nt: TGTGCCAGCAGAATGGGTGGCGGCAATGAGCAGTTCTTC
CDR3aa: CASRMGGGNEQFF

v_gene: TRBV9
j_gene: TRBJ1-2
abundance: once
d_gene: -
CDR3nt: TGTGCCAGCAGCGTAGATGGATTTTCTAACTATGGCTACACCTTC
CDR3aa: CASSVDGFSNYGYTF

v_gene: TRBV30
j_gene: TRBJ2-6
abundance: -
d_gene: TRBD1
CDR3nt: TGTGCCTGGACCCGCGGGACAGGGCCCTCTGGGGCCAACGTCCTGACTTTC
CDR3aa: CAWTRGTGPSGANVLTF

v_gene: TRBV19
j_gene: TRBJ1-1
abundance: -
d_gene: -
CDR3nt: TGTGCCAGTAGTATAGCCCATGGAGGAGTGAACACTGAAGCTTTCTTT
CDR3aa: CASSIAHGGVNTEAFF

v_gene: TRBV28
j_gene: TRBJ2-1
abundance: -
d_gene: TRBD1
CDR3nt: TGTGCCAGCAGCCTGAACAGGGGGTGGAAGTTCTTC
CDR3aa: CASSLNRGWKFF

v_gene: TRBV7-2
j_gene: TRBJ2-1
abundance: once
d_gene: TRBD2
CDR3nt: TGTGCCAGCAGTTCCGGGACTAGCGGTCCTAATGAGCAGTTCTTC
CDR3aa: CASSSGTSGPNEQFF

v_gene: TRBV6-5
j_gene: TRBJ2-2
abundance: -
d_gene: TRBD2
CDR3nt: TGTGCCAGCAGTTCCGCGGGACTACAAAACACCGGGGAGCTGTTTTTT
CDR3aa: CASSSAGLQNTGELFF

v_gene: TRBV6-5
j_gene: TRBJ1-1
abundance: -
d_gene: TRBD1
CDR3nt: TGTGCCAGCAGACCCAGGGGGACTGAAGCTTTCTTT
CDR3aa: CASRPRGTEAFF

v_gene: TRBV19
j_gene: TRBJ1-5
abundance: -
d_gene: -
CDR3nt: TGTGCCAGTAGTATCCAGAGACTTAGCAATCAGCCCCAGCATTTT
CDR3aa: CASSIQRLSNQPQHF

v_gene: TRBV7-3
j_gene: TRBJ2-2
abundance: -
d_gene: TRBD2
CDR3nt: TGTGCCAGCAGCTTAGCTAGCGGAGCCCCAAACACCGGGGAGCTGTTTTTT
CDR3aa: CASSLASGAPNTGELFF